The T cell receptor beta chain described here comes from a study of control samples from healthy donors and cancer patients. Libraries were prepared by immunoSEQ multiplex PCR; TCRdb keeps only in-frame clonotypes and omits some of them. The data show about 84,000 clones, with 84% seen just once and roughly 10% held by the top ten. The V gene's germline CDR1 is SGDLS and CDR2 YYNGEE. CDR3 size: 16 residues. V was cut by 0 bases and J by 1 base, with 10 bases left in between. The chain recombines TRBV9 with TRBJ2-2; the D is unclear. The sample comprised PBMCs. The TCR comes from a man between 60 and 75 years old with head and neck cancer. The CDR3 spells CASSVEGRRNTGELFF. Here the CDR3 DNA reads TGTGCCAGCAGCGTAGAGGGCAGGAGGAACACCGGGGAGCTGTTTTTT.